This is a list of T cell receptor beta chains from one sample in a study of blood T cell repertoires in COVID-19. TCRdb's copy holds only in-frame clones and misses some; the assay was immunoSEQ multiplex PCR. The data contain about 220,000 clones, 75% to 90% of them singletons. The specimen sequenced was PBMCs or T cells enriched from blood (not recorded which). These receptors all come from a woman younger than 35 in a cohort exposed to, infected with or recovered from COVID-19 (not recorded which). The CDR3 runs from the conserved cysteine through the conserved F or W. The order of the fields is J gene, D gene, V gene, clone size, CDR3 protein, CDR3 DNA. A D gene is named only where the DNA matches it firmly. Clone size appears in some rows only: once, few, many, or a class for an expanded clone.

J gene: TRBJ2-1; D gene: TRBD1; V gene: TRBV5-1; clone size: -; CDR3 protein: CASSWTGNSYNEQFF; CDR3 DNA: TGCGCCAGCAGCTGGACAGGGAACTCCTACAATGAGCAGTTCTTC
J gene: TRBJ2-1; D gene: TRBD2; V gene: TRBV5-1; clone size: -; CDR3 protein: CASRLGEGGNEQFF; CDR3 DNA: TGCGCCAGCAGACTCGGGGAGGGCGGGAATGAGCAGTTCTTC
J gene: TRBJ1-5; D gene: -; V gene: TRBV3-1/TRBV3-2; clone size: -; CDR3 protein: CASSREGRGPQHF; CDR3 DNA: TGTGCCAGCAGCCGGGAGGGTAGAGGCCCCCAGCATTTT
J gene: TRBJ1-2; D gene: -; V gene: TRBV19; clone size: few; CDR3 protein: CASSMWASNYGYTF; CDR3 DNA: TGTGCCAGTAGTATGTGGGCGAGTAACTATGGCTACACCTTC
J gene: TRBJ2-1; D gene: TRBD1; V gene: TRBV2; clone size: -; CDR3 protein: CASTSQGAIDNEQFF; CDR3 DNA: TGTGCCAGCACATCTCAGGGGGCGATAGACAATGAGCAGTTCTTC
J gene: TRBJ1-2; D gene: -; V gene: TRBV6-6; clone size: -; CDR3 protein: CASSSLRPGQANGYTF; CDR3 DNA: TGTGCCAGCAGTTCGTTACGCCCGGGACAAGCTAATGGCTACACCTTC
J gene: TRBJ2-6; D gene: -; V gene: TRBV7-8; clone size: -; CDR3 protein: CASSLFGGRNTGANVLTF; CDR3 DNA: TGTGCCAGCAGCTTATTCGGGGGGCGCAACACTGGGGCCAACGTCCTGACTTTC
J gene: TRBJ2-1; D gene: TRBD2; V gene: TRBV19; clone size: -; CDR3 protein: CASSISSGGAFEQFF; CDR3 DNA: TGTGCCAGTAGTATATCTAGCGGGGGGGCTTTTGAGCAGTTCTTC
J gene: TRBJ1-1; D gene: -; V gene: TRBV7-9; clone size: -; CDR3 protein: CASSPTRNPTEAFF; CDR3 DNA: TGTGCCAGCAGCCCCACCAGGAATCCCACTGAAGCTTTCTTT
J gene: TRBJ1-1; D gene: -; V gene: TRBV3-1/TRBV3-2; clone size: -; CDR3 protein: CASSHPDSEAFF; CDR3 DNA: TGTGCCAGCAGCCACCCGGACAGTGAAGCTTTCTTT
J gene: TRBJ2-3; D gene: TRBD2; V gene: TRBV10-1; clone size: -; CDR3 protein: CASSGTSGGLRTQYF; CDR3 DNA: TGCGCCAGCAGTGGGACTAGCGGGGGGCTGAGGACGCAGTATTTT
J gene: TRBJ2-2; D gene: TRBD1; V gene: TRBV7-2; clone size: -; CDR3 protein: CASSFRQGAGELFF; CDR3 DNA: TGTGCCAGCAGCTTCAGACAGGGGGCCGGGGAGCTGTTTTTT
J gene: TRBJ1-1; D gene: -; V gene: TRBV24-1; clone size: -; CDR3 protein: CATSDLWGRTEAFF; CDR3 DNA: TGTGCCACCAGTGATTTGTGGGGGCGGACTGAAGCTTTCTTT
J gene: TRBJ2-7; D gene: TRBD1; V gene: TRBV5-1; clone size: few; CDR3 protein: CASSFGTGVYEQYF; CDR3 DNA: TGCGCCAGCAGCTTCGGGACAGGGGTATACGAGCAGTACTTC
J gene: TRBJ2-3; D gene: TRBD2; V gene: TRBV30; clone size: -; CDR3 protein: CAWRRLAGGTGTDTQYF; CDR3 DNA: TGTGCCTGGAGGAGACTAGCGGGAGGTACGGGCACAGATACGCAGTATTTT
J gene: TRBJ1-5; D gene: TRBD1; V gene: TRBV7-9; clone size: -; CDR3 protein: CASSWGQGNNQPQHF; CDR3 DNA: TGTGCCAGCAGCTGGGGACAGGGGAACAATCAGCCCCAGCATTTT
J gene: TRBJ2-5; D gene: TRBD2; V gene: TRBV7-2; clone size: -; CDR3 protein: CASSQRDLETQYF; CDR3 DNA: TGTGCCAGCAGCCAGCGGGACTTAGAGACCCAGTACTTC
J gene: TRBJ1-2; D gene: TRBD1; V gene: TRBV15; clone size: -; CDR3 protein: CATSKKGQVVDGYTF; CDR3 DNA: TGTGCCACCAGCAAAAAGGGACAGGTTGTCGATGGCTACACCTTC
J gene: TRBJ2-2; D gene: -; V gene: TRBV19; clone size: -; CDR3 protein: CASQVWQANTGELFF; CDR3 DNA: TGTGCCAGTCAGGTGTGGCAGGCGAACACCGGGGAGCTGTTTTTT
J gene: TRBJ2-1; D gene: -; V gene: TRBV7-6; clone size: -; CDR3 protein: CASSLAGLLSNEQFF; CDR3 DNA: TGTGCCAGCAGCTTAGCAGGACTCCTATCCAATGAGCAGTTCTTC
J gene: TRBJ2-3; D gene: -; V gene: TRBV10-2; clone size: once; CDR3 protein: CATGVSVVVTDTQYF; CDR3 DNA: TGCGCCACCGGGGTTAGCGTAGTGGTTACAGATACGCAGTATTTT
J gene: TRBJ1-2; D gene: -; V gene: TRBV10-2; clone size: -; CDR3 protein: CASSDGVLYGYTF; CDR3 DNA: TGCGCCAGCAGTGACGGGGTTCTCTATGGCTACACCTTC
J gene: TRBJ2-4; D gene: -; V gene: TRBV2; clone size: -; CDR3 protein: CASSVVGDRRYF; CDR3 DNA: TGTGCCAGCAGTGTAGTAGGGGATCGGCGATACTTC
J gene: TRBJ1-2; D gene: -; V gene: TRBV19; clone size: -; CDR3 protein: CASSIFESTSYGYTF; CDR3 DNA: TGTGCCAGTAGTATATTCGAGAGCACGAGCTATGGCTACACCTTC
J gene: TRBJ2-1; D gene: TRBD1; V gene: TRBV27; clone size: -; CDR3 protein: CASSSHRDRPMNEQFF; CDR3 DNA: TGTGCCAGCAGTTCGCACCGGGACAGACCTATGAATGAGCAGTTCTTC
J gene: TRBJ2-2; D gene: -; V gene: TRBV10-3; clone size: -; CDR3 protein: CAISEQGRDTGELFF; CDR3 DNA: TGTGCCATCAGTGAGCAGGGGCGCGACACCGGGGAGCTGTTTTTT
J gene: TRBJ1-1; D gene: -; V gene: TRBV7-3; clone size: once; CDR3 protein: CASSLWGDTEAFF; CDR3 DNA: TGTGCCAGCAGCTTATGGGGGGACACTGAAGCTTTCTTT
J gene: TRBJ2-7; D gene: TRBD1; V gene: TRBV6-2/TRBV6-3; clone size: -; CDR3 protein: CASSYSDETGTENEQYF; CDR3 DNA: TGTGCCAGCAGTTACTCTGACGAAACCGGGACAGAGAACGAGCAGTACTTC
J gene: TRBJ2-1; D gene: TRBD2; V gene: TRBV11-3; clone size: once; CDR3 protein: CASRAGERQYNEQFF; CDR3 DNA: TGTGCCAGCCGCGCGGGAGAGCGACAGTACAATGAGCAGTTCTTC
J gene: TRBJ1-2; D gene: -; V gene: TRBV7-8; clone size: -; CDR3 protein: CASSLAPPEGYTF; CDR3 DNA: TGTGCCAGCAGCTTAGCACCTCCCGAGGGCTACACCTTC
J gene: TRBJ1-3; D gene: TRBD1; V gene: TRBV29-1; clone size: -; CDR3 protein: CSVAGGGNTIYF; CDR3 DNA: TGCAGCGTTGCAGGGGGCGGAAACACCATATATTTT
J gene: TRBJ1-2; D gene: -; V gene: TRBV6-5; clone size: -; CDR3 protein: CASTGLYGYTF; CDR3 DNA: TGTGCCAGCACAGGGTTGTACGGCTACACCTTC
J gene: TRBJ1-2; D gene: TRBD1; V gene: TRBV18; clone size: -; CDR3 protein: CASSPLAGKGAQGSGYTF; CDR3 DNA: TGTGCCAGCTCACCCCTCGCGGGGAAGGGGGCGCAAGGGTCTGGCTACACCTTC
J gene: TRBJ2-5; D gene: -; V gene: TRBV5-1; clone size: -; CDR3 protein: CASSLDTQETQYF; CDR3 DNA: TGCGCCAGCAGCTTGGACACGCAAGAGACCCAGTACTTC
J gene: TRBJ2-5; D gene: TRBD2; V gene: TRBV10-3; clone size: few; CDR3 protein: CAISVAGAANGETQYF; CDR3 DNA: TGTGCCATCAGTGTAGCGGGGGCCGCCAACGGGGAGACCCAGTACTTC
J gene: TRBJ1-2; D gene: -; V gene: TRBV5-1; clone size: -; CDR3 protein: CASSPLATGTNYGYTF; CDR3 DNA: TGCGCCAGCAGCCCCTTGGCGACAGGAACTAACTATGGCTACACCTTC
J gene: TRBJ2-3; D gene: TRBD1; V gene: TRBV4-1; clone size: once; CDR3 protein: CASSQEWNRGVDTQYF; CDR3 DNA: TGCGCCAGCAGCCAAGAGTGGAACAGGGGAGTGGATACGCAGTATTTT
J gene: TRBJ1-2; D gene: -; V gene: TRBV29-1; clone size: few; CDR3 protein: CSVVTGSYGYTF; CDR3 DNA: TGCAGCGTTGTCACGGGTTCCTATGGCTACACCTTC
J gene: TRBJ1-5; D gene: -; V gene: TRBV6-5; clone size: -; CDR3 protein: CASSSQGSSNQPQHF; CDR3 DNA: TGTGCCAGCAGTTCTCAGGGCTCTAGCAATCAGCCCCAGCATTTT
J gene: TRBJ1-1; D gene: TRBD1; V gene: TRBV2; clone size: -; CDR3 protein: CASKNRGNTEAFF; CDR3 DNA: TGTGCCAGCAAAAACAGGGGGAACACTGAAGCTTTCTTT